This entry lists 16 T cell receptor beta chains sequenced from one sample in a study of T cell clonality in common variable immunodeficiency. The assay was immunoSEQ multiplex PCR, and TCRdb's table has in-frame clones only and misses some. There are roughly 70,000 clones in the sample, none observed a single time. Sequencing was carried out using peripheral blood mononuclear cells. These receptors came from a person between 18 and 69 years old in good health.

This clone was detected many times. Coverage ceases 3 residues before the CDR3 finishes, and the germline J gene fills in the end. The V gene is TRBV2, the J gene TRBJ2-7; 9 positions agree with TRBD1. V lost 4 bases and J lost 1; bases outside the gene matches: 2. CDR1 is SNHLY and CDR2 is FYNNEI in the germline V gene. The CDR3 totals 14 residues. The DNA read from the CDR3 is TGTGCCAGCAGTGGACAGGGGGGTTCCTACGAG. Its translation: CASSGQGGSYE. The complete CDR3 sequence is CASSGQGGSYEQYF.

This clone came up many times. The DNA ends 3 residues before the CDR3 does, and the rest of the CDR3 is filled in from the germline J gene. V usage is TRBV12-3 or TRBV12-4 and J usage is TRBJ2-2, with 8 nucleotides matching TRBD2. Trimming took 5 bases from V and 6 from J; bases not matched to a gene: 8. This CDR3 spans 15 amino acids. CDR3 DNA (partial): TGTGCCAGCAGTCGGAAGACTAGCGCTGCCGGGGAG. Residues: CASSRKTSAAGE. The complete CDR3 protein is CASSRKTSAAGELFF.

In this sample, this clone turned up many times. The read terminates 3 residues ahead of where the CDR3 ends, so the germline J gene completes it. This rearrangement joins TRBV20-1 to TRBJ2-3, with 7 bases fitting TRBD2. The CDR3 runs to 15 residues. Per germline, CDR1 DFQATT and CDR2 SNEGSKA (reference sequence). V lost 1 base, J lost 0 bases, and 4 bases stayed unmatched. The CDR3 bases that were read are TGCAGTGCTAGAGGGCTAGCGGAGAGCACAGATACG. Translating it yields CSARGLAESTDT. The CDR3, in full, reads CSARGLAESTDTQYF.

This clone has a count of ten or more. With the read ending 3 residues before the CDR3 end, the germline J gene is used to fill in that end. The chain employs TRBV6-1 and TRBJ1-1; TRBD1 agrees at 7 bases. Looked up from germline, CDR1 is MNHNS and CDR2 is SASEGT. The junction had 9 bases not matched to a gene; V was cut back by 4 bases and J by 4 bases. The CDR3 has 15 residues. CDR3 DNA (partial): TGTGCCAGCAGTGGACAGGGATTGGGGGGCACTGAA. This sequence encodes CASSGQGLGGTE. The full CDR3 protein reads CASSGQGLGGTEAFF.

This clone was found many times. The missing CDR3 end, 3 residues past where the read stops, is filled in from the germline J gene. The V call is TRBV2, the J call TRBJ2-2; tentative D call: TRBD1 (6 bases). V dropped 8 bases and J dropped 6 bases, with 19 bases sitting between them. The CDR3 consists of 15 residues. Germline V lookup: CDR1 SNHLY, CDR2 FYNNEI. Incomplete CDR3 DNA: TGTGCCAGCCCCAGGGGAAGTCCACACGCCGGGGAG. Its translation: CASPRGSPHAGE. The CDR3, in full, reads CASPRGSPHAGELFF.

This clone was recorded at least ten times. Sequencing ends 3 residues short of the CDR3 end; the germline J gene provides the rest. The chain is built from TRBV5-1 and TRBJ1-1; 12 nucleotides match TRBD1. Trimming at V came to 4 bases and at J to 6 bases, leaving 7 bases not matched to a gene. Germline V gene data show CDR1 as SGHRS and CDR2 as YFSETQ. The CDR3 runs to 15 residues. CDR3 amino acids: CASSEAGTGGSEAFF. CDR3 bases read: TGCGCCAGCAGCGAAGCCGGGACAGGGGGCTCTGAA.

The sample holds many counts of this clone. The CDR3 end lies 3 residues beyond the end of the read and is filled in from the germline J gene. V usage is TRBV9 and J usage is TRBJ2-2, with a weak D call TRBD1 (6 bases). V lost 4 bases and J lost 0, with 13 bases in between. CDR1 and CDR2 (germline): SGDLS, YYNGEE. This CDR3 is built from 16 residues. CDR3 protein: CASSSRTETNTGELFF. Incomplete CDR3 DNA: TGTGCCAGCAGCTCACGGACAGAAACGAACACCGGGGAG.

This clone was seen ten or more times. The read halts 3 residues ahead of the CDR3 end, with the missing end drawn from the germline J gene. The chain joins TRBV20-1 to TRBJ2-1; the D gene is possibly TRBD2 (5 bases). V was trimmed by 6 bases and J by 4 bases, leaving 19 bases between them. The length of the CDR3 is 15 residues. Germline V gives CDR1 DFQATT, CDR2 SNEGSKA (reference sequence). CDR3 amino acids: CSAPEAQEEYNEQFF. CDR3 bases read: TGCAGTGCACCAGAAGCCCAGGAGGAATACAATGAG.

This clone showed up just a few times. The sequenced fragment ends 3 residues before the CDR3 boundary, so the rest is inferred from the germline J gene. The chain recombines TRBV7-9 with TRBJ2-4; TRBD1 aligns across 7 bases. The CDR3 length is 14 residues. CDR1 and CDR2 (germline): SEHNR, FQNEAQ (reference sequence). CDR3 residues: CASSSSGTDYGQYF. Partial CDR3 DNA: TGTGCCAGCAGCTCGTCCGGGACAGATTATGGT.

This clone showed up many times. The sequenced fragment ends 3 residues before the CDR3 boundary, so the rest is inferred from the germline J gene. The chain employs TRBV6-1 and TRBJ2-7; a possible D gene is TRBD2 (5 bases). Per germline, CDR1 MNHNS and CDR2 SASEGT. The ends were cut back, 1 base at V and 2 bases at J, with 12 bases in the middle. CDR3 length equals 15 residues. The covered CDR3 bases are TGTGCCAGCAGTGAAGGTCGGGGAGATACCTACGAG. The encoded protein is CASSEGRGDTYE. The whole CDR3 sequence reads CASSEGRGDTYEQYF.

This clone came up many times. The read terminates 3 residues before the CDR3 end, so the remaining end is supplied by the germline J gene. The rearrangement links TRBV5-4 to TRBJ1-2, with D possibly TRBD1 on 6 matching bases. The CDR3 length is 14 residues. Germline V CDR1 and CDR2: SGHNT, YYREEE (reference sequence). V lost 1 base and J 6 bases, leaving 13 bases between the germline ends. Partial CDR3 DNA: TGTGCCAGCAGCTTGTGGGGGGGGGCGAATGGC. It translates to CASSLWGGANG. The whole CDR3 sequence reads CASSLWGGANGYTF.

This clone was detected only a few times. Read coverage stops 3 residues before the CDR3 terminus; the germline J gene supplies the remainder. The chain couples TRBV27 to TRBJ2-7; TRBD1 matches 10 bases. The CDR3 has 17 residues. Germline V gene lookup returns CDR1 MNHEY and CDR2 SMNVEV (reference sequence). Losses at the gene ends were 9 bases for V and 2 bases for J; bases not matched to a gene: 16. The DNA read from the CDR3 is TGTGCCAGTAAACCGGGACAGGGGTCTCCTAATCCCTACGAG. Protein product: CASKPGQGSPNPYE. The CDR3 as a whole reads CASKPGQGSPNPYEQYF.

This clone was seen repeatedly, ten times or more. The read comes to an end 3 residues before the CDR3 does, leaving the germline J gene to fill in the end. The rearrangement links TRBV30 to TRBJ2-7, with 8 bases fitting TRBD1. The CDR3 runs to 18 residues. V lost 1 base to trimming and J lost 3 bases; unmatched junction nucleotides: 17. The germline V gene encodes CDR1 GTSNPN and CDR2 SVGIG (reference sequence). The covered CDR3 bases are TGTGCCTGGAGTGGGACGGACAGGGAGGCTGAGGTCTTCTACGAG. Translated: CAWSGTDREAEVFYE. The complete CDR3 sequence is CAWSGTDREAEVFYEQYF.

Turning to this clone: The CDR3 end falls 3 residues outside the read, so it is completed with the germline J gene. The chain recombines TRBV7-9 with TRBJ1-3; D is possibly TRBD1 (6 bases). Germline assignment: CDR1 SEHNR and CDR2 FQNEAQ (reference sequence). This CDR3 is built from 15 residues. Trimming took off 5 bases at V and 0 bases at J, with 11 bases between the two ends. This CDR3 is CASSLTGLSGNTIYF. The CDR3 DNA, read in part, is TGTGCCAGCAGCCTTACAGGGCTCTCTGGAAACACC.

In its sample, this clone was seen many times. The sequenced CDR3 bases are TGTGCCGGGAAAGCCCCGTCTGGGGCCAACGTC. It yields the protein CAGKAPSGANV. The complete CDR3 protein is CAGKAPSGANVLTF. This rearrangement joins TRBV30 to TRBJ2-6; D is undetermined. Read sequence stops 3 residues before the CDR3 end, and the germline J gene provides the missing end. The V gene lost 8 bases and the J gene lost 1 base, with 12 bases spanning the gap. This CDR3 spans 14 amino acids. Germline V gives CDR1 GTSNPN, CDR2 SVGIG (reference sequence).

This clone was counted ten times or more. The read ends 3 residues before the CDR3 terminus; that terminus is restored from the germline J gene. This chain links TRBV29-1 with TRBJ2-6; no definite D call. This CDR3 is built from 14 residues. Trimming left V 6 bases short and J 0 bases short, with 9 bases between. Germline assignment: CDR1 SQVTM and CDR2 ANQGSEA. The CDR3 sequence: CSVILHSGANVLTF. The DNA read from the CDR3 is TGCAGCGTCATACTGCACTCTGGGGCCAACGTC.